This T cell receptor beta chain came from a study of beta chain features in type 1 diabetes. Study summary: The study examined 107,917,701 sorted cells across all samples.

This CDR3 has 13 residues. The V gene lost 0 bases and the J gene lost 4 bases, with 3 bases spanning the gap. Germline CDR1 LGHNA, CDR2 YSLEER. A note on this clone: The target antigen is unknown.

One heparinised draw of blood, averaging about 120 mL, came from each donor. Sequenced material consisted of expressed TCRB transcripts (all of the isolated RNA was reverse transcribed). TCRdb keeps only in-frame clones here, not all; method: immunoSEQ multiplex PCR. The table has about 150,000 clones, around 10% seen once. The study's findings and limits: Lower insertion and higher deletion counts appeared at VDJ junctions in type 1 diabetes patients. It was possible that PCR favored shorter templates, equally so in patients and controls.

The receptor was derived from a man between 18 and 29 years old in good health. Sequencing was carried out using central memory CD4+ T cells from blood. The chain uses TRBV4-3 and TRBJ2-2; D remains ambiguous. In DNA, the CDR3 is TGCGCCAGCAGCCAAGAACTCACCGGGGAGCTGTTTTTT. This codes for CASSQELTGELFF.